These 5 T cell receptor beta chains share one sample of origin, sequenced in a study of OX40 agonist ivuxolimab in advanced cancers. Clones were read by immunoSEQ multiplex PCR, and TCRdb kept only the in-frame ones, dropping some. Of tens of thousands of clones listed, around 90% are singletons. The material sequenced was CD4+ or CD8+ T cells sorted from blood, taken in a trial of the OX40 agonist ivuxolimab. The receptors shown here come from an adult with an advanced solid tumor such as melanoma, head and neck, liver or kidney cancer.

The chain is built from TRBV6-5 and TRBJ1-5; a possible D gene is TRBD1 (5 bases). This CDR3 comprises 11 residues. Trimming stripped 5 bases from V and 11 bases from J, with 10 bases between. Germline V gene sequence: CDR1 MNHEY, CDR2 SVGAGI. CDR3 sequence: CASSTSGAQHF. The DNA for the CDR3 is TGTGCCAGCAGTACCTCGGGGGCCCAGCATTTT.

The chain has TRBV19 and TRBJ1-1, with 7 positions matching TRBD1. J was trimmed by 1 base and V by 7 bases; bases with no gene match: 9. The CDR3 is 15 residues long. Germline V gene data show CDR1 as LNHDA and CDR2 as SQIVND (reference sequence). For the CDR3, the DNA is TGTGCCAGTACCCGATCACGGACAGGGAACACTGAAGCTTTCTTT. Protein: CASTRSRTGNTEAFF.

The chain combines TRBV30 with TRBJ1-2; 12 bases are a match to TRBD1. Germline CDR1 reads GTSNPN; CDR2 reads SVGIG (reference sequence). V dropped 5 bases and J dropped 10; count of bases not matched to a gene: 11. This CDR3 contains 14 residues. As DNA, the CDR3 is TGTGCCTGGTCCCGGGACAGGGGGCTTGATGACTACACCTTC. Its protein is CAWSRDRGLDDYTF.

The chain is built from TRBV7-9 and TRBJ1-4; D not certain. The ends were cut back, 2 bases at V and 2 bases at J, with 6 bases in the middle. The germline V gene encodes CDR1 SEHNR and CDR2 FQNEAQ (reference sequence). The CDR3 has 14 amino acids. The CDR3 here is CASSLIGTNEKLFF. CDR3 sequence (DNA): TGTGCCAGCAGCTTAATAGGGACTAATGAAAAACTGTTTTTT.

This chain uses TRBV5-1 with TRBJ2-1; 7 positions match TRBD1. In germline, CDR1 is SGHRS, CDR2 YFSETQ. The CDR3 is 15 residues long. Trimming took 3 bases from V and 6 from J; bases not matched to a gene: 9. CDR3 nucleotides: TGCGCCAGCAGCTCTCGGACAGGTTCGGGCAATGAGCAGTTCTTC. This codes for CASSSRTGSGNEQFF.